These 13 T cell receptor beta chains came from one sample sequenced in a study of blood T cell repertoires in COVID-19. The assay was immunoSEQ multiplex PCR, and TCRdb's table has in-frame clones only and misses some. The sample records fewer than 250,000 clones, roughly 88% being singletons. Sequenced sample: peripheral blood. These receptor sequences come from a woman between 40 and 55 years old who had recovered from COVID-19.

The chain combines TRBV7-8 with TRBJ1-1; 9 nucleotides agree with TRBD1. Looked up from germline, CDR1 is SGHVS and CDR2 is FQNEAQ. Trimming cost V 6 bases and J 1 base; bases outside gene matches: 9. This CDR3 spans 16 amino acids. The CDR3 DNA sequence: TGTGCCAGCAGGATGACCGGACAGGGGACGAACACTGAAGCTTTCTTT. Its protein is CASRMTGQGTNTEAFF.

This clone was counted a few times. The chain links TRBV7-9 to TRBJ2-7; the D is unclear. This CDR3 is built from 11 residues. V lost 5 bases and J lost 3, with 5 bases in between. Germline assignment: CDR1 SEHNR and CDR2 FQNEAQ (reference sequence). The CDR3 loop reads CASSPGYEQYF. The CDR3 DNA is TGTGCCAGCAGCCCGGGCTACGAGCAGTACTTC.

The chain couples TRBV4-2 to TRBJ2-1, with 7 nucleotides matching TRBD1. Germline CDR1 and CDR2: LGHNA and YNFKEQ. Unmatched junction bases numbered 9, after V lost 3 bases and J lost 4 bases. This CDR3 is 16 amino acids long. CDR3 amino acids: CASSQEDRAKYNEQFF. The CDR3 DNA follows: TGTGCCAGCAGCCAGGAAGACAGGGCGAAGTACAATGAGCAGTTCTTC.

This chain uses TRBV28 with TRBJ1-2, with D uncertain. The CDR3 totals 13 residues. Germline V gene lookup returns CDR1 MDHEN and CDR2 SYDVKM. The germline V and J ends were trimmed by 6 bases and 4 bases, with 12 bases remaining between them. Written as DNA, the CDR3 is TGTGCCAGCAGCCGTCTTACAACCTATGGCTACACCTTC. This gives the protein CASSRLTTYGYTF.

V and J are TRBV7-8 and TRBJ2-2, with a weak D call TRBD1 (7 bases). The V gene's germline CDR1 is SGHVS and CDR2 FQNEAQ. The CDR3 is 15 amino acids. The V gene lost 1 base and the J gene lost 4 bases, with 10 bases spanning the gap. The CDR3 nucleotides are TGTGCCAGCAGCTTAGGGCAGGGGGGCACCGGGGAGCTGTTTTTT. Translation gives CASSLGQGGTGELFF. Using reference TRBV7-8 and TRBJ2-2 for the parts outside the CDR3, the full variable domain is GAGVSQSPRYKVAKRGQDVALRCDPISGHVSLFWYQQALGQGPEFLTYFQNEAQLDKSGLPSDRFFAERPEGSVSTLKIQRTQQEDSAVYLCASSLGQGGTGELFFGEGSRLTVL.

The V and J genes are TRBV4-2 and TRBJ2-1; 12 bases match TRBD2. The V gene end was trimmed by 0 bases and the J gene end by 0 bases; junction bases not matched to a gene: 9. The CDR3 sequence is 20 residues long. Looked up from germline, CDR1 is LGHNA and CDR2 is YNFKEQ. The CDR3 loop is CASSQERASGRASSYNEQFF. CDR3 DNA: TGTGCCAGCAGCCAAGAACGGGCTAGCGGGAGGGCAAGCTCCTACAATGAGCAGTTCTTC.

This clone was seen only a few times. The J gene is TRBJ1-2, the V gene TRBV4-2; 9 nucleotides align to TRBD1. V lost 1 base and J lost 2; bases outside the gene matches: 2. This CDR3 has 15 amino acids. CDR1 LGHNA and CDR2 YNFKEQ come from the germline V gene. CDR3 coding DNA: TGTGCCAGCAGCCAAGGGACAGGGGCAAACTATGGCTACACCTTC. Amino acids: CASSQGTGANYGYTF.

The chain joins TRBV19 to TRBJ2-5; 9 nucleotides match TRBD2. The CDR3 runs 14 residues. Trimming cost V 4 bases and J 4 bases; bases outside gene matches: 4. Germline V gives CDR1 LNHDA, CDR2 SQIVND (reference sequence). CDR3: CASSTGAGGETQYF. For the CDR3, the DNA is TGTGCCAGTAGTACGGGAGCGGGAGGAGAGACCCAGTACTTC.

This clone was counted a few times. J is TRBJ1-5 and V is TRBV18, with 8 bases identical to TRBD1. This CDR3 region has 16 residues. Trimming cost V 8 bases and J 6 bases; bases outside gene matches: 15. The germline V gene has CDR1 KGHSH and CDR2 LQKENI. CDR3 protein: CASTDQTGVGSQPQHF. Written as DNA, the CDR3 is TGTGCCAGCACCGACCAGACAGGGGTCGGTAGTCAGCCCCAGCATTTT.

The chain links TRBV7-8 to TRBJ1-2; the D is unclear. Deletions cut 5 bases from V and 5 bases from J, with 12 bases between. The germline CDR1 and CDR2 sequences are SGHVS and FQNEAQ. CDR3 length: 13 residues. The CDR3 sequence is CASSLRTGYGYTF. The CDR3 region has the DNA TGTGCCAGCAGCCTGCGTACGGGGTATGGCTACACCTTC.

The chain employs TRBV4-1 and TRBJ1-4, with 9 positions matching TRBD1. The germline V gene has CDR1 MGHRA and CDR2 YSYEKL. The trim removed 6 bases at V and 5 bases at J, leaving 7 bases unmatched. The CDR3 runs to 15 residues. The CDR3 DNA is TGCGCCAGCAGACGCACCGGGACAGGGAATGAAAAACTGTTTTTT. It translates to CASRRTGTGNEKLFF.

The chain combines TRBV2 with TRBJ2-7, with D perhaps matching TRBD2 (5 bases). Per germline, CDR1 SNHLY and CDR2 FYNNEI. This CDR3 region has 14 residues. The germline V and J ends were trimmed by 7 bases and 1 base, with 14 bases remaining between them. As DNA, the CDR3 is TGTGCCAGCACTTCAGAGGGTTTATCCTACGAGCAGTACTTC. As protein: CASTSEGLSYEQYF.

CDR3 protein: CASRGLRGTEAFF. The CDR3 nucleotides are TGTGCCAGCCGAGGGTTAAGGGGGACTGAAGCTTTCTTT. The chain links TRBV24-1 to TRBJ1-1, with D tentatively TRBD1 (6 bases). V was clipped by 11 bases and J by 5 bases, with 17 bases between them. Per the germline V gene, CDR1 is KGHDR and CDR2 is SFDVKD. The CDR3 is made up of 13 amino acids.